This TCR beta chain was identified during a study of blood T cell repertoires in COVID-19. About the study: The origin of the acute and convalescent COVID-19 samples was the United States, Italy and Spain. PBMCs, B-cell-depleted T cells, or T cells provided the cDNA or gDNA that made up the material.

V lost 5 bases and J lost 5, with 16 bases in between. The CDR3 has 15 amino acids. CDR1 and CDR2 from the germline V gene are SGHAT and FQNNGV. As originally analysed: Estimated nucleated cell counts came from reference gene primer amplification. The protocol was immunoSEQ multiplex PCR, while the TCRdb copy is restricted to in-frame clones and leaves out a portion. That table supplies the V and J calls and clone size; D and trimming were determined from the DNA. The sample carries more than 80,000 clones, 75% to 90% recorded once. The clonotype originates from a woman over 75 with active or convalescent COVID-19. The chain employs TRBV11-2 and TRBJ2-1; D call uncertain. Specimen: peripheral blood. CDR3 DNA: TGTGCCAGCAGCATTAGAAACTTATACCACAATGAGCAGTTCTTC. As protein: CASSIRNLYHNEQFF.